This T cell receptor (beta chain) appears in the sequencing data of a study of blood T cell repertoires in COVID-19. Background on the study: Both acute and convalescent COVID-19 samples were obtained from the United States, Italy and Spain. PBMCs, B-cell-depleted T cells, or T cells were the source of the cDNA or gDNA that made up the material.

CDR1 SGHRS and CDR2 YFSETQ come from the germline V gene. The CDR3 has 16 residues. V was pared by 0 bases and J by 4 bases, with 8 bases of the junction left unmatched. One Seattle source followed patients from active infection through their disease course. Profiled with immunoSEQ multiplex PCR; TCRdb holds only in-frame clones, not every one. The sample lists 250,000 or so clones, around 90% occurring once. Input material: peripheral blood. V usage is TRBV5-1 and J usage is TRBJ1-2; 8 nucleotides agree with TRBD1. The clonotype comes from a man under 40 with COVID-19, enrolled during active disease. The CDR3 region is CASSLATTGELYGYTF. In DNA, the CDR3 is TGCGCCAGCAGCTTGGCCACGACAGGGGAGCTCTATGGCTACACCTTC. Using reference TRBV5-1 and TRBJ1-2 for the parts outside the CDR3, the full variable domain is KAGVTQTPRYLIKTRGQQVTLSCSPISGHRSVSWYQQTPGQGLQFLFEYFSETQRNKGNFPGRFSGRQFSNSRSEMNVSTLELGDSALYLCASSLATTGELYGYTFGSGTRLTVV.